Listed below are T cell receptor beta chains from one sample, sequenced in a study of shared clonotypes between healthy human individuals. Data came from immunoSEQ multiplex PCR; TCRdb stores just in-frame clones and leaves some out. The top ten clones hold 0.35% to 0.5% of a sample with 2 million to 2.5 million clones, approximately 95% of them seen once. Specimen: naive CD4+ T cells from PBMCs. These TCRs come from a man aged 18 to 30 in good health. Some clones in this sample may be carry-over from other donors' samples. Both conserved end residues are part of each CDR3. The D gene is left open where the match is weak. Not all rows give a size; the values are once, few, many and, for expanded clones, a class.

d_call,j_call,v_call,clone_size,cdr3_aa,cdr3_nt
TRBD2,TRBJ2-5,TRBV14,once,CASSRGTSGSETQYF,TGTGCCAGCAGCCGAGGGACTAGCGGGAGTGAGACCCAGTACTTC
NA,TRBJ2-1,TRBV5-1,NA,CASSLGQGTGEQFF,TGCGCCAGCAGCTTGGGGCAGGGGACCGGTGAGCAGTTCTTC
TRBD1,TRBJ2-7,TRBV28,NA,CASSDPGTGLRNEQYF,TGTGCCAGCAGTGACCCAGGGACAGGGCTTAGGAACGAGCAGTACTTC
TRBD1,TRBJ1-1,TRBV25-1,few,CASRRTGNTEAFF,TGTGCCAGCAGAAGGACAGGGAACACTGAAGCTTTCTTT
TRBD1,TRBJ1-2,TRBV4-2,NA,CASSQATGAYGYTF,TGTGCCAGCAGCCAAGCGACAGGGGCCTATGGCTACACCTTC
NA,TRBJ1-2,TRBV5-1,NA,CASSGTGNYGYTF,TGCGCCAGCAGCGGGACGGGTAACTATGGCTACACCTTC
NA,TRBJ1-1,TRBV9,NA,CASSAPPWTEAFF,TGTGCCAGCAGCGCCCCCCCGTGGACTGAAGCTTTCTTT
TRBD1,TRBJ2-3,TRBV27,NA,CASSPRTGADTQYF,TGTGCCAGCAGTCCCAGGACAGGTGCAGATACGCAGTATTTT
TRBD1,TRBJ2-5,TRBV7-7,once,CASSTQGQGGGETQYF,TGTGCCAGCAGCACGCAAGGACAGGGGGGTGGGGAGACCCAGTACTTC
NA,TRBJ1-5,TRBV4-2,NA,CASSQDGQPNQPQHF,TGTGCCAGCAGCCAAGACGGACAGCCCAATCAGCCCCAGCATTTT
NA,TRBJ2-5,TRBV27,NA,CASSPGETQYF,TGTGCCAGCAGCCCTGGGGAGACCCAGTACTTC
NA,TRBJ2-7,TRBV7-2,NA,CASSREGRLTYEQYF,TGTGCCAGCAGCCGAGAGGGCAGGCTTACCTACGAGCAGTACTTC
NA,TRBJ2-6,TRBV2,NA,CASSDPTGANVLTF,TGTGCCAGCAGTGACCCGACCGGAGCCAACGTCCTGACTTTC
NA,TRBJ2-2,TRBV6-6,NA,CASSQAGELFF,TGTGCCAGCAGTCAAGCCGGGGAGCTGTTTTTT
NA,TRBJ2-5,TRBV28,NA,CASRLPIGAQYF,TGTGCCAGCAGGCTCCCCATAGGGGCCCAGTACTTC
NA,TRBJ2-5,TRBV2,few,CASKREETQYF,TGTGCCAGCAAGCGGGAAGAGACCCAGTACTTC
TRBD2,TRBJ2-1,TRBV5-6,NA,CASSWRGTSGFEQFF,TGTGCCAGCAGCTGGCGGGGGACTAGCGGCTTTGAGCAGTTCTTC
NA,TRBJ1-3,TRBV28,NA,CASSKTGGTGNTIYF,TGTGCCAGCAGCAAAACAGGAGGAACTGGAAACACCATATATTTT
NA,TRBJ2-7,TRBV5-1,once,CASSLHNYEQYF,TGCGCCAGCAGCTTGCATAACTACGAGCAGTACTTC
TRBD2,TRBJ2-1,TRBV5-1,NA,CASSFGLADYNEQFF,TGCGCCAGCAGCTTCGGGCTAGCGGATTACAATGAGCAGTTCTTC
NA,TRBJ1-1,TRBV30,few,CAWSVHMNTEAFF,TGTGCCTGGAGTGTACATATGAACACTGAAGCTTTCTTT
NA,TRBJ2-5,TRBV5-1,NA,CASSLEEQGGETQYF,TGCGCCAGCAGCTTGGAAGAACAGGGAGGGGAGACCCAGTACTTC
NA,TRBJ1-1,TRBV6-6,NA,CASSYSSGGSTEAFF,TGTGCCAGCAGTTACTCCTCCGGGGGGAGCACTGAAGCTTTCTTT
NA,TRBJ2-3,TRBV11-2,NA,CASSLLGGVTDTQYF,TGTGCCAGCAGCTTATTAGGCGGGGTTACAGATACGCAGTATTTT
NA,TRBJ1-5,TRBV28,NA,CASSSSTERQHF,TGTGCCAGCAGCTCCTCCACCGAACGCCAGCATTTT
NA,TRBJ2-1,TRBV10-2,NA,CASRDSSYNEQFF,TGCGCCAGCAGGGACAGCTCCTACAATGAGCAGTTCTTC
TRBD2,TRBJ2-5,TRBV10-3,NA,CAISESGQGVGLAGEETQYF,TGTGCCATCAGTGAGTCTGGGCAGGGGGTTGGCCTAGCGGGAGAAGAGACCCAGTACTTC
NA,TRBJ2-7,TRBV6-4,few,CATTDGVTYEQYF,TGTGCCACCACCGACGGGGTAACCTACGAGCAGTACTTC
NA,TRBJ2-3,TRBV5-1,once,CATNDISTDTQYF,TGCGCCACCAATGACATTAGCACAGATACGCAGTATTTT
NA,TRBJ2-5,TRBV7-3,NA,CASSPMGPQETQYF,TGTGCCAGCAGCCCCATGGGACCTCAAGAGACCCAGTACTTC
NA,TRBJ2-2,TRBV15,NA,CATSIPGRGTGELFF,TGTGCCACCAGCATCCCCGGGAGAGGCACCGGGGAGCTGTTTTTT
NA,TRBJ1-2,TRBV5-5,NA,CASSLVPLRALNYGYTF,TGTGCCAGCAGCTTGGTCCCACTGAGGGCTCTAAACTATGGCTACACCTTC
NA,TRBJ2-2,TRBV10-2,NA,CASSRRPRGTGELFF,TGCGCCAGCAGTCGACGTCCGCGCGGCACCGGGGAGCTGTTTTTT
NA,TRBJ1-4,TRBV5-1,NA,CASSLEGGEKLFF,TGCGCCAGCAGCTTGGAAGGTGGGGAAAAACTGTTTTTT
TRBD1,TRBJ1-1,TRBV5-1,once,CASSLRGQGDTEAFF,TGCGCCAGCAGCTTGAGGGGACAGGGGGACACTGAAGCTTTCTTT
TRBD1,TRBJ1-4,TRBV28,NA,CASSKFPPGQPNEKLFF,TGTGCCAGCAGCAAATTTCCTCCGGGACAGCCCAATGAAAAACTGTTTTTT
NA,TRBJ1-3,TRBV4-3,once,CASSQDLQTVVGPGNTIYF,TGCGCCAGCAGCCAAGATTTACAGACGGTGGTGGGGCCTGGAAACACCATATATTTT
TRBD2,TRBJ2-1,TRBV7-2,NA,CASSLGLAGGGNEQFF,TGTGCCAGCAGCCTGGGACTAGCGGGAGGTGGCAATGAGCAGTTCTTC
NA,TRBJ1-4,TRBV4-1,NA,CASSQVEAVEKLFF,TGCGCCAGCAGCCAAGTTGAGGCGGTTGAAAAACTGTTTTTT
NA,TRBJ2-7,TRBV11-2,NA,CASSGAYPYEQYF,TGTGCCAGCAGCGGAGCATATCCCTACGAGCAGTACTTC
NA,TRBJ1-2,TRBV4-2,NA,CASSQETRLYGYTF,TGTGCCAGCAGCCAAGAGACCAGGCTCTATGGCTACACCTTC
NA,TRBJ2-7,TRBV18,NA,CASSPGRVTYEQYF,TGTGCCAGCTCACCAGGGAGAGTCACCTACGAGCAGTACTTC
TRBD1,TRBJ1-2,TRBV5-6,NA,CASSQDRIYGYTF,TGTGCCAGCAGCCAGGACAGGATCTATGGCTACACCTTC
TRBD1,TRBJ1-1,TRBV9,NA,CASSASNRGYTEAFF,TGTGCCAGCAGCGCGTCGAACAGGGGTTACACTGAAGCTTTCTTT
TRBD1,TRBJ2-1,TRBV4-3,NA,CASSPRQGREQFF,TGCGCCAGCAGCCCCCGACAGGGGAGAGAGCAGTTCTTC
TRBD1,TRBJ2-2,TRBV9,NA,CASSATGQGANTGELFF,TGTGCCAGCAGCGCAACAGGACAGGGAGCGAACACCGGGGAGCTGTTTTTT
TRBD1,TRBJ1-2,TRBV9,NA,CASSAGTANYGYTF,TGTGCCAGCAGCGCTGGGACAGCTAACTATGGCTACACCTTC
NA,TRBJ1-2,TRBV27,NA,CASSLRAGADYGYTF,TGTGCCAGCAGTCTCCGGGCAGGGGCCGACTATGGCTACACCTTC
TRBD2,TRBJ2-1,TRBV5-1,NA,CASSLGLAAYNEQFF,TGCGCCAGCAGCCTAGGACTAGCGGCATACAATGAGCAGTTCTTC
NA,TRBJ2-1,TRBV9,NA,CASSTGAHNEQFF,TGTGCCAGCAGCACGGGAGCGCACAATGAGCAGTTCTTC
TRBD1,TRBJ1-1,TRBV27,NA,CASSLGEQGARGTEAFF,TGTGCCAGCAGTTTGGGGGAACAGGGGGCAAGGGGCACTGAAGCTTTCTTT
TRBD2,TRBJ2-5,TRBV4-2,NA,CASSQAGLAGQETQYF,TGTGCCAGCAGCCAGGCGGGACTAGCGGGTCAAGAGACCCAGTACTTC
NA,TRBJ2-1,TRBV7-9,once,CASGVVTEYNEQFF,TGTGCCAGCGGAGTCGTGACAGAATACAATGAGCAGTTCTTC
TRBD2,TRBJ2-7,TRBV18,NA,CASSQLAGGYEQYF,TGTGCCAGCTCACAACTAGCGGGTGGCTACGAGCAGTACTTC